Presented here are 10 T cell receptor beta chains from one specimen sequenced in a study of shared clonotypes between healthy human individuals. Here immunoSEQ multiplex PCR was the method, and the copy in TCRdb shows in-frame clones only, minus some. The sample records about 2.4 million clones, approximately 93% being singletons. The sequenced sample was naive CD4+ T cells from PBMCs. Described subset: CD45RA+ positively selected. The source of these receptors is a man aged 18 to 35 in good health. Some clones in this sample may be carry-over from other donors' samples.

V and J are TRBV4-1 and TRBJ2-5, with D perhaps matching TRBD1 (5 bases). CDR3 length: 15 residues. CDR1 and CDR2 (germline): MGHRA, YSYEKL. The V and J ends lost 1 base and 4 bases respectively, with 13 bases between them. Here the CDR3 reads CASSQVGVVRETQYF. The CDR3 region has the DNA TGCGCCAGCAGCCAAGTAGGGGTCGTCAGAGAGACCCAGTACTTC.

This chain links TRBV5-1 with TRBJ2-5, with 8 positions matching TRBD1. This CDR3 is 16 amino acids long. CDR1 is SGHRS, CDR2 YFSETQ, per germline. With V trimmed by 3 bases and J by 2 bases, 9 bases remained unmatched. The CDR3 spells CASSSRQGSLQETQYF. DNA of the CDR3: TGCGCCAGCAGCTCCAGACAGGGGTCTTTACAAGAGACCCAGTACTTC.

V usage is TRBV2 and J usage is TRBJ2-2; TRBD2 matches 7 bases. The CDR3 consists of 14 residues. J lost 5 bases, V lost 5 bases, and 5 bases had no gene match. From germline, CDR1 is SNHLY and CDR2 FYNNEI. The CDR3: CASSLLAETGELFF. CDR3 nucleotide sequence: TGTGCCAGCAGTCTTCTAGCGGAAACCGGGGAGCTGTTTTTT.

The chain has TRBV2 and TRBJ2-3; possible D gene TRBD1, 6 bases. The germline gives CDR1 SNHLY, CDR2 FYNNEI. The V and J ends lost 6 bases and 0 bases respectively, with 16 bases between them. The CDR3 is 16 amino acids. For the CDR3, the DNA is TGTGCCAGCAGCGCAACTTGGACAGACAGCACAGATACGCAGTATTTT. Protein: CASSATWTDSTDTQYF.

As for this clone: The sample contains more than one DNA sequence encoding this CDR3. The rearrangement links TRBV28 to TRBJ2-3; no clear D. Per germline, CDR1 MDHEN and CDR2 SYDVKM. The CDR3 length is 12 residues. Trimming shortened V by 3 bases and J by 6 bases, and 7 bases separated the two germline ends. CDR3 in amino acids: CASSLTGDTQYF. The CDR3, as DNA: TGTGCCAGCAGTTTGACCGGGGATACGCAGTATTTT.

This clone was found once. V and J are TRBV13 and TRBJ2-1, with 9 bases aligning to TRBD2. J lost 5 bases, V lost 5 bases, and 4 bases had no gene match. The CDR3 consists of 14 residues. Germline values: CDR1 PRHDT, CDR2 FYEKMQ (reference sequence). The CDR3 bases are TGTGCCAGCAGCCCGACTAGCGGTCACAATGAGCAGTTCTTC. It translates to CASSPTSGHNEQFF.

The rearrangement links TRBV28 to TRBJ1-2; D may be TRBD1 (6 bases). The CDR3 sequence is 13 residues long. Germline CDR1 is MDHEN and CDR2 is SYDVKM. The V end was cut by 10 bases, the J end by 4 bases, with 16 bases between. CDR3 sequence reads: CATNNWDIYGYTF. CDR3 coding DNA: TGTGCCACCAACAATTGGGACATCTATGGCTACACCTTC.

The chain recombines TRBV2 with TRBJ1-2; D remains unclear. CDR3 length: 14 amino acids. V was pared by 1 base and J by 0 bases, with 6 bases between. The germline V gene has CDR1 SNHLY and CDR2 FYNNEI. CDR3 in amino acids: CASSEEGTNYGYTF. CDR3 DNA: TGTGCCAGCAGTGAAGAGGGCACTAACTATGGCTACACCTTC.

In its sample, this clone was seen once. This sequence joins TRBV11-1 and TRBJ2-7, with a weak D call TRBD2 (6 bases). The V end lost 1 base, the J end lost 4 bases, and 11 bases lay between the germline ends. Germline CDR1 and CDR2: SGHAT and FQDESV (reference sequence). This CDR3 comprises 14 residues. The CDR3, as DNA: TGTGCCAGCAGCTTAGTCCCGGGAGATTACGAGCAGTACTTC. Translated, it gives CASSLVPGDYEQYF.

The chain uses TRBV29-1 and TRBJ2-1; D remains ambiguous. With 5 bases removed from V and 0 bases from J, the gap between germline ends came to 11 bases. Germline V gives CDR1 SQVTM, CDR2 ANQGSEA. The CDR3 is 14 amino acids. The CDR3 DNA is TGCAGCGTTAAAGCCACGAGCTCCTACAATGAGCAGTTCTTC. Translated, it gives CSVKATSSYNEQFF.